The rows below give T cell receptor beta chains drawn from one sample of a study of beta chain features in type 1 diabetes. Assay: immunoSEQ multiplex PCR; the TCRdb copy retains only in-frame clones and omits some. The sample records a few hundred thousand clones, more than 13% being singletons. Sequencing was performed on naive CD4+ T cells from blood. These TCRs come from a woman aged 18-29 years in good health. Each CDR3 is given with its conserved first and last residue. D genes are given only for firm matches. Only part of the rows carry a size: once, few, many, or a class if the clone is expanded.

abundance: few
d_gene: .
j_gene: TRBJ2-5
v_gene: TRBV7-3
CDR3nt: TGTGCCAGCAGCTTAATGGGGGCAGAGACCCAGTACTTC
CDR3aa: CASSLMGAETQYF

abundance: .
d_gene: .
j_gene: TRBJ1-5
v_gene: TRBV2
CDR3nt: TGTGCCAGCAGCATCTCACAGGGTTCGAATCAGCCCCAGCATTTT
CDR3aa: CASSISQGSNQPQHF

abundance: .
d_gene: .
j_gene: TRBJ1-2
v_gene: TRBV30
CDR3nt: TGTGCCTGGAGTGTACCTCCTACAGTGAATGGCTACACCTTC
CDR3aa: CAWSVPPTVNGYTF

abundance: .
d_gene: .
j_gene: TRBJ1-2
v_gene: TRBV29-1
CDR3nt: TGCAGCGTTGATACAGCTAACTATGGCTACACCTTC
CDR3aa: CSVDTANYGYTF

abundance: .
d_gene: TRBD1
j_gene: TRBJ1-2
v_gene: TRBV7-2
CDR3nt: TGTGCCAGCAGCCCCGGGACAGGCTTCTCTGGCTACACCTTC
CDR3aa: CASSPGTGFSGYTF

abundance: .
d_gene: TRBD2
j_gene: TRBJ2-3
v_gene: TRBV29-1
CDR3nt: TGCAGCTTCGGGAGGCGCTCAGGCACAGATACGCAGTATTTT
CDR3aa: CSFGRRSGTDTQYF

abundance: few
d_gene: TRBD2
j_gene: TRBJ2-1
v_gene: TRBV5-4
CDR3nt: TGTGCCAGCAGCGCGGGACTAGCGGGAGATGAGCAGTTCTTC
CDR3aa: CASSAGLAGDEQFF

abundance: few
d_gene: TRBD2
j_gene: TRBJ2-7
v_gene: TRBV2
CDR3nt: TGTGCCAGCAGTGAAAAGACTAGCGGGAGGTCCTACGAGCAGTACTTC
CDR3aa: CASSEKTSGRSYEQYF

abundance: few
d_gene: TRBD1
j_gene: TRBJ2-5
v_gene: TRBV27
CDR3nt: TGTGCCAGCAGTTGGGGGACAGGGGGAACGGAGACCCAGTACTTC
CDR3aa: CASSWGTGGTETQYF

abundance: .
d_gene: .
j_gene: TRBJ2-3
v_gene: TRBV6-5
CDR3nt: TGTGCCAGCAGATCAAATGGCGATACGCAGTATTTT
CDR3aa: CASRSNGDTQYF

abundance: few
d_gene: .
j_gene: TRBJ1-5
v_gene: TRBV30
CDR3nt: TGTGCCTGGAGACAGGGTGGGAGCAATCAGCCCCAGCATTTT
CDR3aa: CAWRQGGSNQPQHF

abundance: once
d_gene: .
j_gene: TRBJ2-3
v_gene: TRBV5-1
CDR3nt: TGCGCCAGCAGCTTGGGACTGATCCCGGACACAGATACGCAGTATTTT
CDR3aa: CASSLGLIPDTDTQYF

abundance: .
d_gene: TRBD2
j_gene: TRBJ2-3
v_gene: TRBV9
CDR3nt: TGTGCCAGCAGCGTAGGCAGCGGGAGCCCCCCAGATACGCAGTATTTT
CDR3aa: CASSVGSGSPPDTQYF

abundance: few
d_gene: TRBD1
j_gene: TRBJ2-7
v_gene: TRBV2
CDR3nt: TGTGCCAGCACAGCCCGGGACAGGGCCGGTGAGCAGTACTTC
CDR3aa: CASTARDRAGEQYF

abundance: few
d_gene: TRBD1
j_gene: TRBJ2-1
v_gene: TRBV2
CDR3nt: TGTGCCAGCGGTAGACAGGGATCTGGGGATGAGCAGTTCTTC
CDR3aa: CASGRQGSGDEQFF

abundance: .
d_gene: TRBD1
j_gene: TRBJ2-7
v_gene: TRBV29-1
CDR3nt: TGCAGCGACGGACAGGCAAATTACGAGCAGTACTTC
CDR3aa: CSDGQANYEQYF

abundance: .
d_gene: TRBD1
j_gene: TRBJ1-1
v_gene: TRBV7-9
CDR3nt: TGTGCCAGCAGCCCCGACAGGGCAGGGACTGAAGCTTTCTTT
CDR3aa: CASSPDRAGTEAFF

abundance: .
d_gene: .
j_gene: TRBJ2-2
v_gene: TRBV29-1
CDR3nt: TGCAGCGTTGAAGATTTCCGAGCAACCGGGGAGCTGTTTTTT
CDR3aa: CSVEDFRATGELFF

abundance: .
d_gene: .
j_gene: TRBJ1-1
v_gene: TRBV21-1
CDR3nt: TGTGCCAGCAGCAAGGGGGGAATGAACACTGAAGCTTTCTTT
CDR3aa: CASSKGGMNTEAFF

abundance: few
d_gene: .
j_gene: TRBJ2-3
v_gene: TRBV29-1
CDR3nt: TGCAGCGTTGTCGTCAGCACAGATACGCAGTATTTT
CDR3aa: CSVVVSTDTQYF

abundance: .
d_gene: TRBD2
j_gene: TRBJ2-3
v_gene: TRBV2
CDR3nt: TGTGCCAGCAGTATAGCCACTAGCGGGAGGGCCGCTACCACAGATACGCAGTATTTT
CDR3aa: CASSIATSGRAATTDTQYF

abundance: few
d_gene: .
j_gene: TRBJ2-2
v_gene: TRBV9
CDR3nt: TGTGCCAGCAGCGTCCCAAGCGACAGAGGCCGGGTCGGGGAGCTGTTTTTT
CDR3aa: CASSVPSDRGRVGELFF

abundance: once
d_gene: .
j_gene: TRBJ2-3
v_gene: TRBV28
CDR3nt: TGTGCCAGCAGTCGTACAGGGATGGCCACAGATACGCAGTATTTT
CDR3aa: CASSRTGMATDTQYF

abundance: .
d_gene: TRBD2
j_gene: TRBJ2-5
v_gene: TRBV6-6
CDR3nt: TGTGCCAGCAGTTATTGGGAGGGCGAGACCCAGTACTTC
CDR3aa: CASSYWEGETQYF

abundance: .
d_gene: .
j_gene: TRBJ1-2
v_gene: TRBV20-1
CDR3nt: TGCAGTGCCCCGACAGGAGATGGCTACACCTTC
CDR3aa: CSAPTGDGYTF

abundance: .
d_gene: .
j_gene: TRBJ2-5
v_gene: TRBV7-9
CDR3nt: TGTGCCAGCAGCTTGATAGCGGCCCCCCAAGAGACCCAGTACTTC
CDR3aa: CASSLIAAPQETQYF

abundance: few
d_gene: TRBD1
j_gene: TRBJ2-1
v_gene: TRBV7-8
CDR3nt: TGTGCCAGCAGCCGCGTTGGGGCAGGGGGTTGGGATGAGCAGTTCTTC
CDR3aa: CASSRVGAGGWDEQFF

abundance: .
d_gene: .
j_gene: TRBJ2-7
v_gene: TRBV7-2
CDR3nt: TGTGCCAGCTCCTCCGTTGGAGCCTACGAGCAGTACTTC
CDR3aa: CASSSVGAYEQYF

abundance: few
d_gene: .
j_gene: TRBJ2-1
v_gene: TRBV28
CDR3nt: TGTGCCAGCAGTCTCCCTTCGGCGCTAGCGAGGTTCTTC
CDR3aa: CASSLPSALARFF

abundance: .
d_gene: TRBD1
j_gene: TRBJ2-1
v_gene: TRBV5-1
CDR3nt: TGCGCCAGCAGTCACGCCTCTAGGGGGCCTTACAATGAGCAGTTCTTC
CDR3aa: CASSHASRGPYNEQFF

abundance: few
d_gene: .
j_gene: TRBJ2-2
v_gene: TRBV9
CDR3nt: TGTGCCAGCAGCGTAGGGGGACAAAACACCGGGGAGCTGTTTTTT
CDR3aa: CASSVGGQNTGELFF

abundance: .
d_gene: TRBD2
j_gene: TRBJ2-5
v_gene: TRBV7-2
CDR3nt: TGTGCCAGCAGCTTACGACTAGCGTATGAAGAGACCCAGTACTTC
CDR3aa: CASSLRLAYEETQYF

abundance: .
d_gene: TRBD1
j_gene: TRBJ2-3
v_gene: TRBV28
CDR3nt: TGTGCCCTACAGGGGTTTCTGACAGATACGCAGTATTTT
CDR3aa: CALQGFLTDTQYF

abundance: .
d_gene: .
j_gene: TRBJ1-1
v_gene: TRBV28
CDR3nt: TGTGCCAGCAGTCCCGCTACCCCAAACACTGAAGCTTTCTTT
CDR3aa: CASSPATPNTEAFF

abundance: few
d_gene: .
j_gene: TRBJ2-7
v_gene: TRBV27
CDR3nt: TGTGCCAGCAGTCCCAGGGAGGTCTCCTACGAGCAGTACTTC
CDR3aa: CASSPREVSYEQYF

abundance: few
d_gene: .
j_gene: TRBJ2-3
v_gene: TRBV19
CDR3nt: TGTGCCAGTAGTATATGGGACATCAGCACAGATACGCAGTATTTT
CDR3aa: CASSIWDISTDTQYF

abundance: .
d_gene: .
j_gene: TRBJ2-7
v_gene: TRBV30
CDR3nt: TGTGCCTGGAGTCGGGGGGCTGCCTACGAGCAGTACTTC
CDR3aa: CAWSRGAAYEQYF

abundance: .
d_gene: .
j_gene: TRBJ2-7
v_gene: TRBV7-2
CDR3nt: TGTGCCAGCAGCCCAGGCTACGAGCAGTACTTC
CDR3aa: CASSPGYEQYF

abundance: few
d_gene: .
j_gene: TRBJ2-3
v_gene: TRBV6-5
CDR3nt: TGTGCCACTAACAGGGATACTAGCACAGATACGCAGTATTTT
CDR3aa: CATNRDTSTDTQYF

abundance: few
d_gene: .
j_gene: TRBJ1-2
v_gene: TRBV28
CDR3nt: TGTGCCAGCAGTGGCATCAGGGGTATCTATGGCTACACCTTC
CDR3aa: CASSGIRGIYGYTF